This TCR beta chain was recovered during a study of control samples from healthy donors and cancer patients. Assay used: immunoSEQ multiplex PCR; TCRdb lists only in-frame clones, some missing. Of 90,000 to 100,000 clones listed, 70% to 80% were seen once; the top ten hold roughly a tenth. This CDR3 spans 13 amino acids. This clonotype originated in a woman aged 25 to 39 in good health. The sample comprised blood. The chain recombines TRBV21-1 with TRBJ1-2; the table assigns TRBD1, which was not confirmed against the DNA. TRBV21-1 is noted as a pseudogene. The CDR3 sequence: CAPQGPILYGYTF. The CDR3 DNA is TGTGCCCCTCAGGGGCCGATTCTCTATGGCTACACCTTC.